Presented here are 27 T cell receptor beta chains from one specimen sequenced in a study of regulatory and conventional T cells in RAG deficiency. Repertoires were generated with immunoSEQ multiplex PCR, while TCRdb's copy carries only in-frame clones and drops some. The sample lists some 35,000 clones, roughly three quarters occurring once. The sorted conventional CD4+ T cells were CD25-low and CD127-high, with genomic DNA sequenced. The same sample was also studied in work on regulatory T cells. That source adds: Primers: 52 TRBV forward and 13 TRBJ reverse.

Material: CD4+ effector T cells sorted from blood. Source of these receptors: a human donor in good health.

The V gene is TRBV7-9, the J gene TRBJ2-5; 8 nucleotides line up with TRBD2. Germline CDR1 reads SEHNR; CDR2 reads FQNEAQ (reference sequence). The CDR3 totals 15 residues. Trimming at V came to 0 bases and at J to 5 bases, leaving 5 bases not matched to a gene. CDR3 region: CASSLAVAGSETQYF. In DNA form, the CDR3 reads TGTGCCAGCAGCTTAGCGGTAGCGGGGAGCGAGACCCAGTACTTC.

The chain has TRBV18 and TRBJ1-4; unclear D gene. The germline V gene has CDR1 KGHSH and CDR2 LQKENI. With 5 bases removed from V and 0 bases from J, the gap between germline ends came to 10 bases. The CDR3 loop spans 15 amino acids. This CDR3 is CASSSAGATNEKLFF. The CDR3 nucleotides are TGTGCCAGCTCATCAGCGGGTGCAACTAATGAAAAACTGTTTTTT.

The rearrangement uses TRBV4-1 and TRBJ1-1; 7 nucleotides match TRBD1. The CDR3 loop spans 16 amino acids. Trimming removed 1 base from V and 4 bases from J; junction bases left unmatched: 9. The V gene's germline CDR1 is MGHRA and CDR2 YSYEKL. The CDR3: CASSQGPDRVITEAFF. In DNA form, the CDR3 reads TGCGCCAGCAGCCAAGGTCCTGACAGGGTGATCACTGAAGCTTTCTTT.

This chain connects TRBV11-2 to TRBJ2-3, with a weak D call TRBD2 (6 bases). The CDR3 contains 17 residues. Germline V lookup: CDR1 SGHAT, CDR2 FQNNGV. V lost 0 bases and J lost 0, with 13 bases in between. CDR3 sequence: CASSLDPRGRSTDTQYF. CDR3 nucleotide sequence: TGTGCCAGCAGCTTAGACCCCCGGGGGAGAAGCACAGATACGCAGTATTTT.

This sequence joins TRBV21-1 and TRBJ1-3. TRBV21-1 counts as a pseudogene. CDR3 size: 16 residues. CDR3 in amino acids: CASRRTPDASGNTIYF. DNA for the CDR3: TGTGCCAGCAGACGTACCCCGGACGCCTCTGGAAACACCATATATTTT.

V is TRBV6-5 and J is TRBJ1-2; D not certain. The length of the CDR3 is 13 residues. Germline CDR1 reads MNHEY; CDR2 reads SVGAGI. The V end was cut by 2 bases, the J end by 5 bases, with 9 bases between. The CDR3 DNA follows: TGTGCCAGCAGTTACGACGGGATGTATGGCTACACCTTC. Encoded protein: CASSYDGMYGYTF.

The genes are TRBV30 and TRBJ1-1; possible D gene TRBD1, 6 bases. CDR3 size: 13 residues. Germline CDR1 GTSNPN, CDR2 SVGIG (reference sequence). The V end was cut by 8 bases, the J end by 1 base, with 14 bases between. The CDR3 coding sequence is TGTGCCCATATAAGGGGGTGGAACACTGAAGCTTTCTTT. This gives the protein CAHIRGWNTEAFF.

The rearrangement uses TRBV11-3 and TRBJ2-3; no definite D call. The CDR3 covers 14 residues. V was clipped by 1 base and J by 2 bases, with 7 bases between them. Germline V CDR1 and CDR2: SGHNT, YENEEA. This chain's CDR3 is CASSLGGYTDTQYF. Written as DNA, the CDR3 is TGTGCCAGCAGCTTAGGGGGTTACACAGATACGCAGTATTTT.

The chain is built from TRBV7-2 and TRBJ1-3; possible D gene TRBD1, 5 bases. The CDR3 loop spans 15 amino acids. V was trimmed by 2 bases and J by 7 bases, leaving 15 bases between them. The germline gives CDR1 SGHTA, CDR2 FQGNSA. CDR3 protein: CASSLIGTGGNTIYF. For the CDR3, the DNA is TGTGCCAGCAGCTTAATAGGAACTGGGGGGAACACCATATATTTT.

V is TRBV9 and J is TRBJ1-1; a possible D gene is TRBD1 (5 bases). Germline-derived CDR1 and CDR2 are SGDLS and YYNGEE. V was shortened by 4 bases and J by 7 bases, with 17 bases between the two germline ends. CDR3 length equals 14 residues. For the CDR3, the DNA is TGTGCCAGCAGCCCGCGGTTAGGACACCATGAAGCTTTCTTT. Its protein product is CASSPRLGHHEAFF.

This clone was seen a single time. The chain's CDR3 is CASIFGDGAPDTQYF. CDR3 DNA: TGTGCCAGCATCTTTGGGGACGGTGCCCCAGATACGCAGTATTTT. The rearrangement uses TRBV6-1 and TRBJ2-3, with D possibly called TRBD1 or TRBD2 (5 bases each). Germline V lookup: CDR1 MNHNS, CDR2 SASEGT. This CDR3 region has 15 residues. Trimming took off 7 bases at V and 4 bases at J, with 18 bases between the two ends.

This chain joins TRBV6-6 and TRBJ1-3; D unclear. Germline V gene sequence: CDR1 MNHNY, CDR2 SVGAGI (reference sequence). CDR3 length: 14 amino acids. Deletions cut 0 bases from V and 0 bases from J, with 3 bases between. As DNA, the CDR3 is TGTGCCAGCAGTTACTCACACTCTGGAAACACCATATATTTT. It codes for CASSYSHSGNTIYF.

V and J are TRBV6-5 and TRBJ1-5; D possibly corresponds to TRBD1 (5 bases). CDR1 MNHEY and CDR2 SVGAGI come from the germline V gene. The V and J ends lost 7 bases and 6 bases respectively, with 13 bases between them. This CDR3 region has 13 residues. CDR3 protein: CASKPGGGQPQHF. The DNA of the CDR3 is TGTGCCAGCAAGCCCGGGGGGGGTCAGCCCCAGCATTTT.

CDR3 bases: TGTGCCAGCAGTGGGGCTGGTGCAGGATATAGCAATCAGCCCCAGCATTTT. Translated, it gives CASSGAGAGYSNQPQHF. The rearrangement links TRBV25-1 to TRBJ1-5, with unresolved D. The germline CDR1 and CDR2 sequences are MGHDK and SYGVNS. The germline V and J ends were trimmed by 4 bases and 0 bases, with 16 bases remaining between them. The CDR3 has 17 amino acids.

This rearrangement joins TRBV14 to TRBJ2-7; D not certain. Trimming removed 2 bases at V and 4 bases at J, with 9 bases between. The CDR3 loop spans 13 amino acids. Per the germline V gene, CDR1 is SGHDN and CDR2 is FVKESK. The CDR3 nucleotides read TGTGCCAGCAGCCAATATGAATTTTACGAGCAGTACTTC. Residues: CASSQYEFYEQYF.

The V gene is TRBV5-5, the J gene TRBJ2-7; the D gene is possibly TRBD1 (5 bases). The germline gives CDR1 SGHKS, CDR2 YYEKEE (reference sequence). The CDR3 has 15 amino acids. Trimming removed 2 bases at V and 0 bases at J, with 12 bases between. This CDR3 reads CASSFRGATSYEQYF. In DNA, the CDR3 is TGTGCCAGCAGCTTTAGGGGCGCAACCTCCTACGAGCAGTACTTC. Looking up the rest from reference TRBV5-5 and TRBJ2-7 gives the full variable domain: DAGVTQSPTHLIKTRGQQVTLRCSPISGHKSVSWYQQVLGQGPQFIFQYYEKEERGRGNFPDRFSARQFPNYSSELNVNALLLGDSALYLCASSFRGATSYEQYFGPGTRLTVT.

The chain's CDR3 is CASSYRGDNTEAFF. The CDR3 DNA follows: TGTGCCAGTAGCTACAGGGGGGACAACACTGAAGCTTTCTTT. The gene calls are TRBV19 and TRBJ1-1, with 8 positions matching TRBD1. Trimming took 6 bases from V and 2 from J; bases not matched to a gene: 5. The CDR3 consists of 14 residues. Germline lookup yields CDR1 LNHDA and CDR2 SQIVND (reference sequence).

The chain employs TRBV7-3 and TRBJ2-7; 10 bases fit TRBD1. The CDR3 is 13 residues long. The ends lost 4 bases at V and 3 bases at J; junction bases unmatched: 0. Germline V CDR1 and CDR2: SGHTA, FQGTGA. Here the CDR3 DNA reads TGTGCCAGCAGCTGGACAGGGGGCTACGAGCAGTACTTC. Translated, it gives CASSWTGGYEQYF. The variable domain in full, completed from reference TRBV7-3 and TRBJ2-7, reads GAGVSQTPSNKVTEKGKYVELRCDPISGHTALYWYRQSLGQGPEFLIYFQGTGAADDSGLPNDRFFAVRPEGSVSTLKIQRTERGDSAVYLCASSWTGGYEQYFGPGTRLTVT.

This clone qualifies as medium-sized (0.01 to 0.1%). The chain carries TRBV19 and TRBJ1-5; 9 bases match TRBD1. The junction had 13 bases not matched to a gene; V was cut back by 7 bases and J by 6 bases. CDR1 is LNHDA and CDR2 is SQIVND in the germline V gene (reference sequence). This CDR3 has 16 residues. CDR3 protein: CASTNTGQGFVQPQHF. The CDR3 DNA is TGTGCCAGTACTAACACCGGACAGGGGTTTGTTCAGCCCCAGCATTTT.

The chain carries TRBV18 and TRBJ1-1; TRBD1 matches 9 bases. V gave up 0 bases and J gave up 4 bases; unmatched junction bases: 0. The germline V gene has CDR1 KGHSH and CDR2 LQKENI. This CDR3 contains 14 residues. The CDR3 protein is CASSPPDRGTEAFF. The CDR3, as DNA: TGTGCCAGCTCACCACCGGACAGGGGCACTGAAGCTTTCTTT.

The chain recombines TRBV7-2 with TRBJ1-5; D is unclear. The CDR3 has 13 amino acids. V lost 5 bases and J lost 9, with 14 bases in between. Germline-derived CDR1 and CDR2 are SGHTA and FQGNSA. As DNA, the CDR3 is TGTGCCAGCAGCCCCATCCCGGTCGGGCCCCAGCATTTT. Translated: CASSPIPVGPQHF.

This clone was seen more than once but under ten times. The chain carries TRBV7-8 and TRBJ2-7, with D perhaps matching TRBD1 (5 bases). This CDR3 comprises 16 residues. Trimming left V 5 bases short and J 2 bases short, with 19 bases between. In germline, CDR1 is SGHVS, CDR2 FQNEAQ. The CDR3 region is CASSPEQGWTTYEQYF. Here the CDR3 DNA reads TGTGCCAGCAGCCCAGAGCAGGGATGGACAACCTACGAGCAGTACTTC. The full variable domain, rest sourced from reference TRBV7-8 and TRBJ2-7, is GAGVSQSPRYKVAKRGQDVALRCDPISGHVSLFWYQQALGQGPEFLTYFQNEAQLDKSGLPSDRFFAERPEGSVSTLKIQRTQQEDSAVYLCASSPEQGWTTYEQYFGPGTRLTVT.

The chain is built from TRBV7-2 and TRBJ1-3; no reliable D call. Germline-derived CDR1 and CDR2 are SGHTA and FQGNSA. V was shortened by 5 bases and J by 2 bases, with 10 bases between the two germline ends. This CDR3 spans 14 amino acids. The CDR3, as DNA: TGTGCCAGCAGCGTTCAAATCACTGGAAACACCATATATTTT. Amino acid sequence: CASSVQITGNTIYF.

In DNA, the CDR3 is TGTGCCAGCTCACCACCCGGCTCCTATGGCTACACCTTC. Amino acid sequence: CASSPPGSYGYTF. V and J are TRBV18 and TRBJ1-2; D ambiguous. The germline V gene has CDR1 KGHSH and CDR2 LQKENI. The CDR3 runs 13 residues. Trimming took off 0 bases at V and 4 bases at J, with 6 bases between the two ends. Complete variable domain (other parts from reference TRBV18 and TRBJ1-2): NAGVMQNPRHLVRRRGQEARLRCSPMKGHSHVYWYRQLPEEGLKFMVYLQKENIIDESGMPKERFSAEFPKEGPSILRIQQVVRGDSAAYFCASSPPGSYGYTFGSGTRLTVV.

The rearrangement links TRBV5-6 to TRBJ1-5; D might be TRBD1 (5 bases). Germline CDR1 is SGHDT and CDR2 is YYEEEE. Between the trimmed V and J ends, which lost 2 bases and 3 bases, there was a span of 12 bases. CDR3 length equals 15 residues. DNA for the CDR3: TGTGCCAGCAGCTTAGGACACAACAACAATCAGCCCCAGCATTTT. The encoded protein is CASSLGHNNNQPQHF.

As regards this clone: This specimen includes other DNA sequences encoding the same CDR3. V usage is TRBV30 and J usage is TRBJ1-2; D is uncertain. The CDR3 covers 15 residues. Germline V gene data show CDR1 as GTSNPN and CDR2 as SVGIG (reference sequence). Trimming stripped 0 bases from V and 0 bases from J, with 11 bases between. The CDR3, as DNA: TGTGCCTGGAGTGTCGGTGCCGGGACTAACTATGGCTACACCTTC. It encodes CAWSVGAGTNYGYTF.

The V and J genes are TRBV9 and TRBJ2-3; tentatively, D is TRBD1 (7 bases). Germline values: CDR1 SGDLS, CDR2 YYNGEE. The CDR3 runs 16 residues. The V and J ends lost 2 bases and 0 bases respectively, with 13 bases between them. The CDR3 coding sequence is TGTGCCAGCAGCGTCGCAGGGGGGCTAAGCACAGATACGCAGTATTTT. Protein product: CASSVAGGLSTDTQYF. Combining the CDR3 with reference TRBV9 and TRBJ2-3 gives the whole variable domain DSGVTQTPKHLITATGQRVTLRCSPRSGDLSVYWYQQSLDQGLQFLIQYYNGEERAKGNILERFSAQQFPDLHSELNLSSLELGDSALYFCASSVAGGLSTDTQYFGPGTRLTVL.